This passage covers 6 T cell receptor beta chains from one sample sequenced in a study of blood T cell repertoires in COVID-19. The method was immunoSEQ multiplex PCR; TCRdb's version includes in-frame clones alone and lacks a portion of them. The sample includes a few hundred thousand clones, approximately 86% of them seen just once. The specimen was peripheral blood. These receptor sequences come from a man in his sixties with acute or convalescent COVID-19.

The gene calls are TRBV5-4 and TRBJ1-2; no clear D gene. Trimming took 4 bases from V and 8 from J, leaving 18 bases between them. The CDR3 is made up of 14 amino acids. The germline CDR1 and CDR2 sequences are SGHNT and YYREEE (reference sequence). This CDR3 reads CASSPERVSGGYTF. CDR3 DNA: TGTGCCAGCAGCCCGGAACGGGTCTCCGGGGGCTACACCTTC.

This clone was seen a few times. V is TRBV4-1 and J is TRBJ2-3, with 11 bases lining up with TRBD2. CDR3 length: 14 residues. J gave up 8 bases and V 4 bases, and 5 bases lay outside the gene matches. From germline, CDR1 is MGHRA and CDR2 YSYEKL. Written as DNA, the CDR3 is TGCGCCAGCAGCCTAGCGGGGGGGCTGGGTACGCAGTATTTT. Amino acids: CASSLAGGLGTQYF.

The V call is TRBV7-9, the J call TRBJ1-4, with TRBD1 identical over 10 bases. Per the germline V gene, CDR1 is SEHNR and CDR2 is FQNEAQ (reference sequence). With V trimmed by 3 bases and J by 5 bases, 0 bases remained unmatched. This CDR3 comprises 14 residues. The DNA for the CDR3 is TGTGCCAGCAGCTTGGGACAGGGGAATGAAAAACTGTTTTTT. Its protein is CASSLGQGNEKLFF.

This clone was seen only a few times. In DNA, the CDR3 is TGTGCCAGCAGCTTGTCGGCTAACTATGGCTACACCTTC. This gives the protein CASSLSANYGYTF. This chain links TRBV5-4 with TRBJ1-2, with D uncertain. The CDR3 has 13 residues. CDR1 is SGHNT, CDR2 YYREEE, per germline (reference sequence). V lost 1 base and J lost 0, with 4 bases in between.

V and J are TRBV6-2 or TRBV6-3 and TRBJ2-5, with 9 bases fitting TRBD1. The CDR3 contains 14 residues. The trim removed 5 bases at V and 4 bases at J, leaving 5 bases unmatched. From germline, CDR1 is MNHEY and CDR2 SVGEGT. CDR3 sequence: CASSQGQGRETQYF. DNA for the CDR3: TGTGCCAGCAGTCAGGGACAGGGTCGAGAGACCCAGTACTTC.

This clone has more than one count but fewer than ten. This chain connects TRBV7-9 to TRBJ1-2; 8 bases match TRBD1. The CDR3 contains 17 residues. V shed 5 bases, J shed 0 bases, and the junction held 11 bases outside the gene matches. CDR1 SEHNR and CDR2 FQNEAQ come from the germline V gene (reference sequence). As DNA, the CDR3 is TGTGCCAGCAGCATCCACGGGACAGGCGAGTCTAACTATGGCTACACCTTC. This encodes CASSIHGTGESNYGYTF. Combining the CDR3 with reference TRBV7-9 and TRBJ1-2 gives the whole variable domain DTGVSQNPRHKITKRGQNVTFRCDPISEHNRLYWYRQTLGQGPEFLTYFQNEAQLEKSRLLSDRFSAERPKGSFSTLEIQRTEQGDSAMYLCASSIHGTGESNYGYTFGSGTRLTVV.